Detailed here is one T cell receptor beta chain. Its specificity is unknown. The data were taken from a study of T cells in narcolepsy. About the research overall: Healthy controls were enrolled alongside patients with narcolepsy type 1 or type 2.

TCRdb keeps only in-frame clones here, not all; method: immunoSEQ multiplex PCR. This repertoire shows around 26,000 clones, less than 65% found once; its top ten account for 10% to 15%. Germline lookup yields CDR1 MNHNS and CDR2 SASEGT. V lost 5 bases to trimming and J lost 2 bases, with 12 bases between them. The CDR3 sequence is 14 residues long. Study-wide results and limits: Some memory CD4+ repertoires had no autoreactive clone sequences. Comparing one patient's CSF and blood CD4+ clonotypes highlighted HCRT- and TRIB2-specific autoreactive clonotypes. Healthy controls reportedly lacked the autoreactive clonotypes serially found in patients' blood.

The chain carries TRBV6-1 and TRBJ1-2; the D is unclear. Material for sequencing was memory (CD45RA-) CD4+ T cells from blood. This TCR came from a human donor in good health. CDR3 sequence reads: CASSSFGQNYGYTF. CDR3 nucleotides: TGTGCCAGCAGTTCCTTCGGCCAGAACTATGGCTACACCTTC.